This T cell receptor (beta chain) was documented in a study of siplizumab effects on memory and regulatory T cells. Overall study findings and caveats: Proliferating siplizumab-culture Treg suppressive function went unconfirmed. Just a small share of alloreactive clones was traced back to unstimulated subsets. Naive T cells, seemingly more diverse than memory cells, seemed major alloresponse contributors.

To note about this clone: Its antigen is currently unknown.

After removal of 4 bases from V and 8 bases from J, the junction contained 14 bases not matched to a gene. Germline values: CDR1 SGHNT, CDR2 YYREEE (reference sequence). This CDR3 is 16 amino acids long. Produced via immunoSEQ multiplex PCR; TCRdb's table is partial and in-frame only. The repertoire holds over 100,000 clones, with around 92% as singletons. This sequence originates from a human donor in good health. The gene calls are TRBV5-4 and TRBJ1-1; 10 positions match TRBD1. The sequenced sample consisted of Tregs sorted from blood. The CDR3 DNA reads as TGTGCCAGCAGCCCTGGCGGGACAGGGGTATTTCTAGAAGCTTTCTTT. Translated: CASSPGGTGVFLEAFF.